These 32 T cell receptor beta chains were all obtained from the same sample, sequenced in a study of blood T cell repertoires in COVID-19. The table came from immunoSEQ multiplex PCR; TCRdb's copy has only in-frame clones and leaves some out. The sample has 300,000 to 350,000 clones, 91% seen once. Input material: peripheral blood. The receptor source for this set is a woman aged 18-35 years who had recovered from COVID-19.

CDR3 region: CAWSVREAAFF. CDR3 DNA sequence: TGTGCCTGGAGTGTACGGGAGGCAGCTTTCTTT. The rearrangement joins TRBV30 to TRBJ1-1; no clear D gene. Germline lookup yields CDR1 GTSNPN and CDR2 SVGIG (reference sequence). The germline V and J ends were trimmed by 0 bases and 10 bases, with 9 bases remaining between them. This CDR3 comprises 11 residues.

The CDR3 DNA reads as TGTGCCAGCAGCTTAAACCAGGGGGCCGGTGGAAACACCATATATTTT. This encodes CASSLNQGAGGNTIYF. The chain carries TRBV7-2 and TRBJ1-3; 8 nucleotides line up with TRBD1. This CDR3 has 16 residues. The V gene's germline CDR1 is SGHTA and CDR2 FQGNSA. Trimming removed 2 bases from V and 3 bases from J; junction bases left unmatched: 6.

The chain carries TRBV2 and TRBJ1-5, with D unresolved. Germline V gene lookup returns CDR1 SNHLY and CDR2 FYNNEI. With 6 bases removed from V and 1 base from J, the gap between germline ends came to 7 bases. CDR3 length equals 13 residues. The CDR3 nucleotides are TGTGCCAGCAGAACCGAGAGCAATCAGCCCCAGCATTTT. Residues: CASRTESNQPQHF.

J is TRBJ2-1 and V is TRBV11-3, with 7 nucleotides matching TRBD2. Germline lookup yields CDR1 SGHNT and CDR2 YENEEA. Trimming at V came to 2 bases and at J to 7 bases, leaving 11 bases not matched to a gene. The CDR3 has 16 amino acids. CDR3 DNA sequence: TGTGCCAGCAGCTTACGGAGGGAGGGGTCCGGGAATGAGCAGTTCTTC. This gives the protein CASSLRREGSGNEQFF.

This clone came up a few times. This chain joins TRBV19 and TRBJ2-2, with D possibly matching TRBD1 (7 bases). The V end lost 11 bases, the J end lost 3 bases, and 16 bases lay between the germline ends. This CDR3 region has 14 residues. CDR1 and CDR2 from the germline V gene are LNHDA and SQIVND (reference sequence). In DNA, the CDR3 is TGTGCCTCTAGGAGGGACAGATACACCGGGGAGCTGTTTTTT. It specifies CASRRDRYTGELFF.

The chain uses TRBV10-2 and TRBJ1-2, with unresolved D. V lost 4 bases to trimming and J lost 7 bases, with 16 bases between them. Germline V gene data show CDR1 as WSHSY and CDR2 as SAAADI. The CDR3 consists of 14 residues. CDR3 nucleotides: TGCGCCAGCAGTGGATCCGGGGTAGAGGTTGGCTACACCTTC. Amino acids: CASSGSGVEVGYTF.

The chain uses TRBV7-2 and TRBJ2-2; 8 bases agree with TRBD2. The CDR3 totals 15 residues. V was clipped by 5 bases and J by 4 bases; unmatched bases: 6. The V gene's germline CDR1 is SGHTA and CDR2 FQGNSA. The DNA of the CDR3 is TGTGCCAGCAGCGAAGCCGGACTAGCCACCGGGGAGCTGTTTTTT. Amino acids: CASSEAGLATGELFF.

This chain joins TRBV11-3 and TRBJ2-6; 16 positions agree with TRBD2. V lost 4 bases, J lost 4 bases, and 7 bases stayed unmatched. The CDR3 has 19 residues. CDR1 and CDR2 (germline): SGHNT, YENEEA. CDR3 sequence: CASSYGGLAGGLGANVLTF. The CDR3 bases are TGTGCCAGCAGCTATGGGGGACTAGCGGGAGGGCTCGGGGCCAACGTCCTGACTTTC.

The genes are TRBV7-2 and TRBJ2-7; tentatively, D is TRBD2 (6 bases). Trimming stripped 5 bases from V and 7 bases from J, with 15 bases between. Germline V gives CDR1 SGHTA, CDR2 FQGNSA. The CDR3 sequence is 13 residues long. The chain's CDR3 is CASSRRSGDEQYV. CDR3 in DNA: TGTGCCAGCAGCCGCCGGTCGGGGGATGAGCAGTACGTC.

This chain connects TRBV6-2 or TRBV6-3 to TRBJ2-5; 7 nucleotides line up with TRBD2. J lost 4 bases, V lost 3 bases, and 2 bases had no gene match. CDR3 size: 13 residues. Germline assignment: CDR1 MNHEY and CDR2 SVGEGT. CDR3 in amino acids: CASSYLAGETQYF. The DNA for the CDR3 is TGTGCCAGCAGTTATTTAGCGGGAGAGACCCAGTACTTC.

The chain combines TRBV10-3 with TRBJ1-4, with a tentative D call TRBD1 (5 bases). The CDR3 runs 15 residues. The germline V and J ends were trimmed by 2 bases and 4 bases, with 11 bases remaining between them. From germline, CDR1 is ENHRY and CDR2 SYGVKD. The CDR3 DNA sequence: TGTGCCATCAGTGAGGGCAGGGCTTATAATGAAAAACTGTTTTTT. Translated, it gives CAISEGRAYNEKLFF.

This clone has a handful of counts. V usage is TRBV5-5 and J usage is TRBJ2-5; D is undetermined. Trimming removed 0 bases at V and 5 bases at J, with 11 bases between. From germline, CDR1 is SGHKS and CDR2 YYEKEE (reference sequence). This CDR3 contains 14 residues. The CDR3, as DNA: TGTGCCAGCAGCTTGGTTTCTGGCTGGGAGACCCAGTACTTC. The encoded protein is CASSLVSGWETQYF.

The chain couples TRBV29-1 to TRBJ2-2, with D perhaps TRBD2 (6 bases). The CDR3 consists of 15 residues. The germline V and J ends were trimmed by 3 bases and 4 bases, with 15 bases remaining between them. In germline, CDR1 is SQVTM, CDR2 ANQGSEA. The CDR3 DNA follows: TGCAGCGTTGATCTTTCGCGGGACGCCACCGGGGAGCTGTTTTTT. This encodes CSVDLSRDATGELFF.

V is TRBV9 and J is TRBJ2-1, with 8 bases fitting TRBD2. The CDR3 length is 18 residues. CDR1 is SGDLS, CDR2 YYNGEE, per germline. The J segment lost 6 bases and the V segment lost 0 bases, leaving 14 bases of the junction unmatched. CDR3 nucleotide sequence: TGTGCCAGCAGCGTAGACGGGAGGGCCGTTCGTGAGGTCAATGAGCAGTTCTTC. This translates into CASSVDGRAVREVNEQFF. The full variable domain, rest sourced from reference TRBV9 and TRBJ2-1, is DSGVTQTPKHLITATGQRVTLRCSPRSGDLSVYWYQQSLDQGLQFLIQYYNGEERAKGNILERFSAQQFPDLHSELNLSSLELGDSALYFCASSVDGRAVREVNEQFFGPGTRLTVL.

The CDR3: CASSFLVRETQYF. As DNA, the CDR3 is TGTGCCAGCAGTTTCCTAGTGCGTGAGACCCAGTACTTC. V gene TRBV12-3 or TRBV12-4 combines with J gene TRBJ2-5, with no clear D. The CDR3 totals 13 residues. V lost 3 bases and J 5 bases, leaving 10 bases between the germline ends.

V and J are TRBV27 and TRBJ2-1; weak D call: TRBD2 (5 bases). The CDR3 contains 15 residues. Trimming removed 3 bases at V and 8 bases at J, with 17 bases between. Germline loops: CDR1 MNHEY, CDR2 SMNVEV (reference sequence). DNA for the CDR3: TGTGCCAGCAGTTTTCAGAGGGCCAATCGCCATGAGCAGTTCTTC. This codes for CASSFQRANRHEQFF.

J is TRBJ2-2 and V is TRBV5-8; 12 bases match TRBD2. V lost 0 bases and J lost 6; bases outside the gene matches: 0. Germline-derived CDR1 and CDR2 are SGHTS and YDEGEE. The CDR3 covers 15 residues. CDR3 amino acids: CASSLGLAGAGELFF. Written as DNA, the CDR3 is TGTGCCAGCAGCTTGGGACTAGCGGGAGCCGGGGAGCTGTTTTTT.

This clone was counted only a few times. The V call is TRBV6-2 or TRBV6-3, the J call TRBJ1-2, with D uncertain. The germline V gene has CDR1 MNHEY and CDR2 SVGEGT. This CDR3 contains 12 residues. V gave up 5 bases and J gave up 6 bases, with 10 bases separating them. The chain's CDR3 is CASSRGLDGYTF. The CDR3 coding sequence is TGTGCCAGCAGTCGCGGGCTGGATGGCTACACCTTC.

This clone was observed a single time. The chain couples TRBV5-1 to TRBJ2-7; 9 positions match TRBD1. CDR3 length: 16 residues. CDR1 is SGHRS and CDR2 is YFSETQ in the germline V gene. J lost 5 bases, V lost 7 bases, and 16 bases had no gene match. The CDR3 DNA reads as TGCGCCAGCTCCTCGGGGACAGGGTTTCAGAGGAACGAGCAGTACGTC. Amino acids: CASSSGTGFQRNEQYV.

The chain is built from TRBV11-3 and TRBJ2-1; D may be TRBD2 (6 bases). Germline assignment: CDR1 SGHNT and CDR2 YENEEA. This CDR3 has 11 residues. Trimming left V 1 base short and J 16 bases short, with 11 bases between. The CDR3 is CASSLVGDFFF. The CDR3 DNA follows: TGTGCCAGCAGCTTAGTCGGGGACTTTTTCTTC.

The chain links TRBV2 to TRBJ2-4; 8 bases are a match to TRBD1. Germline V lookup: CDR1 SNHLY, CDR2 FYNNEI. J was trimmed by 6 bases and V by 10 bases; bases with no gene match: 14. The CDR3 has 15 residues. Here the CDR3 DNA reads TGTGCCAACGACCAGGGCCAGGGGGCGGGAAACATTCAGTACTTC. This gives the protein CANDQGQGAGNIQYF.

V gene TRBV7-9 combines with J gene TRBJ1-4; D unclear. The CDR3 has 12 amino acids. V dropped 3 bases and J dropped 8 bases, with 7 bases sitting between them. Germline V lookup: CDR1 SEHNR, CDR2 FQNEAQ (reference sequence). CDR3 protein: CASSFSGEKLFF. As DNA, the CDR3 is TGTGCCAGCAGCTTTTCCGGGGAAAAACTGTTTTTT.

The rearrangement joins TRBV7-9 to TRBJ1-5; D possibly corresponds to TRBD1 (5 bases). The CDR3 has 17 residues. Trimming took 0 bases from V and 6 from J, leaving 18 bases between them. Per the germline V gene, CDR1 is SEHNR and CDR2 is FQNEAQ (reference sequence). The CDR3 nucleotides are TGTGCCAGCAGCTTAGCGTATGGTGGGGGGATAAGTCAGCCCCAGCATTTT. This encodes CASSLAYGGGISQPQHF.

Here the CDR3 DNA reads TGTGCCAGCAGCTTGGTTAGCGGCGGGAACTACGAGCAGTACGTC. It codes for CASSLVSGGNYEQYV. V and J are TRBV5-4 and TRBJ2-7; D perhaps matches TRBD2 (6 bases). V was cut by 0 bases and J by 3 bases, with 13 bases left in between. This CDR3 is 15 amino acids long. The germline V gene encodes CDR1 SGHNT and CDR2 YYREEE (reference sequence).

CDR3 in DNA: TGCAGCGTTGAGGAAACAGGGGGAACCACAGATACGCAGTATTTT. It is translated as CSVEETGGTTDTQYF. V usage is TRBV29-1 and J usage is TRBJ2-3; 8 nucleotides align to TRBD1. This CDR3 spans 15 amino acids. The V segment lost 3 bases and the J segment 2 bases; nucleotides outside the gene matches: 7. Germline V lookup: CDR1 SQVTM, CDR2 ANQGSEA.

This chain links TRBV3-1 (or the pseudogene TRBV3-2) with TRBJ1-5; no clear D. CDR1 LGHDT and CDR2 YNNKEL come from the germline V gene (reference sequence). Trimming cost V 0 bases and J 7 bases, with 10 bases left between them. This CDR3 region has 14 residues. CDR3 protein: CASSQELLGQPQHF. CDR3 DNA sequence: TGTGCCAGCAGCCAAGAACTACTCGGCCAGCCCCAGCATTTT.

The DNA of the CDR3 is TGTGCCAGCTCACCAAGGCGGGACACTGAAGCTTTCTTT. It yields the protein CASSPRRDTEAFF. The genes are TRBV18 and TRBJ1-1, with D unresolved. CDR1 and CDR2 from the germline V gene are KGHSH and LQKENI. CDR3 length: 13 amino acids. Trimming took off 2 bases at V and 3 bases at J, with 7 bases between the two ends.

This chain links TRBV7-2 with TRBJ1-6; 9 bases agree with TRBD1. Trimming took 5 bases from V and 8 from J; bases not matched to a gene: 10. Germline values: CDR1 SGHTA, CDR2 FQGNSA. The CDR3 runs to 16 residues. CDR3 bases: TGTGCCAGCAGCGGAAGACAGGGGGTCACCGATTCACCCCTCCACTTT. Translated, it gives CASSGRQGVTDSPLHF.

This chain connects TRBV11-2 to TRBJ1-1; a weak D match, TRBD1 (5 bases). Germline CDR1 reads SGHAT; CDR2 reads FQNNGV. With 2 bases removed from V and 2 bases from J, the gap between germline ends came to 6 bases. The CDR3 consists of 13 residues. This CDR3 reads CASSLQGNTEAFF. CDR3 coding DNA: TGTGCCAGCAGCTTACAGGGAAACACTGAAGCTTTCTTT.

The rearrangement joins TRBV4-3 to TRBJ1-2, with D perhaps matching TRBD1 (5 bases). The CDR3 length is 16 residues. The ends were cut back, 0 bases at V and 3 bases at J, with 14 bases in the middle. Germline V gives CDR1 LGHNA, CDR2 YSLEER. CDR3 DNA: TGCGCCAGCAGCCAAGAAGCCCTCAGGGTGGACTATGGCTACACCTTC. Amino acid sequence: CASSQEALRVDYGYTF.

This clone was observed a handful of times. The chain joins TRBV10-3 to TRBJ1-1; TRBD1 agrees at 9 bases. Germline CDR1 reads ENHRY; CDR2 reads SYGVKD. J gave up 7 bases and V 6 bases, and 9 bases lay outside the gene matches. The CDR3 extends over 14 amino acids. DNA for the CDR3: TGTGCCATCAGGGGGACAGGGTCGGATGGTGAAGCTTTCTTT. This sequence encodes CAIRGTGSDGEAFF.

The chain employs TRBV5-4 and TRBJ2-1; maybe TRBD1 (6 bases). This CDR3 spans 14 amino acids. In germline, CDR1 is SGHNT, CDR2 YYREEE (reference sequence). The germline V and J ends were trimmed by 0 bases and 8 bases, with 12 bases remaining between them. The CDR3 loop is CASSLEAGADEQFF. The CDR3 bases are TGTGCCAGCAGCTTGGAGGCAGGGGCGGATGAGCAGTTCTTC.